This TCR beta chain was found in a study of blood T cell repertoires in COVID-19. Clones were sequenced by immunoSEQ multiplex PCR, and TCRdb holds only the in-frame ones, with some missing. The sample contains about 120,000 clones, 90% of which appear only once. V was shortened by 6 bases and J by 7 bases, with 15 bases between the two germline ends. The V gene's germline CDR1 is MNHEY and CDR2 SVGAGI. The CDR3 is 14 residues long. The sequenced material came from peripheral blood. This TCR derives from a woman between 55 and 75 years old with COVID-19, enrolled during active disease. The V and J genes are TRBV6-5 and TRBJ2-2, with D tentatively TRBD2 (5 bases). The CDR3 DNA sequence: TGTGCCAGCAGCTCAATGGAGGACGGCGGGGAGCTGTTTTTT. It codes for CASSSMEDGGELFF.